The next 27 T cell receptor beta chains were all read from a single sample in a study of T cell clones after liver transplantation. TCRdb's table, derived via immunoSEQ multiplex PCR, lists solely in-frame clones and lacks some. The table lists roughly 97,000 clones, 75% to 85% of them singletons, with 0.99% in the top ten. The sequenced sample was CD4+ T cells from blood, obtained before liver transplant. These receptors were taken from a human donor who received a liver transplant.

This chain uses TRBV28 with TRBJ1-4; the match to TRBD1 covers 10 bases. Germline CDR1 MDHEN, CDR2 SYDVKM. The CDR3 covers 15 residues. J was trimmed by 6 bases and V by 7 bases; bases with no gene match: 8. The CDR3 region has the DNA TGTGCCAGCAACCCTTCCGGGACAGGGGATGAAAAACTGTTTTTT. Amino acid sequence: CASNPSGTGDEKLFF.

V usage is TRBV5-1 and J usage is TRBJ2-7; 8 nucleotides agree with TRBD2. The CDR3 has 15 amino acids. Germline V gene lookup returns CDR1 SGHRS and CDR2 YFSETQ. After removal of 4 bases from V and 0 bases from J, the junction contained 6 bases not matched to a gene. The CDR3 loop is CASSLPSGSSYEQYF. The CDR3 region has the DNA TGCGCCAGCAGCCTCCCAAGCGGGAGCTCCTACGAGCAGTACTTC.

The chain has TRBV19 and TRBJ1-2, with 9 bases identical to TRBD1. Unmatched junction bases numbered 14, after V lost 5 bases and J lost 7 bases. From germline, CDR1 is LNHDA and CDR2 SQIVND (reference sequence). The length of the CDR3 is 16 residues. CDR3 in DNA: TGTGCCAGTAGTTCAACAGGGGGCGTTCAGTTATTTGGCTACACCTTC. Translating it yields CASSSTGGVQLFGYTF.

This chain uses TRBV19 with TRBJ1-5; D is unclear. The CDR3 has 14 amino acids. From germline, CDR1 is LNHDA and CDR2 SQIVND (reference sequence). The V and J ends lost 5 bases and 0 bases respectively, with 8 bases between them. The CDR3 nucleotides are TGTGCCAGTAGTTGGAAGGATAGCAATCAGCCCCAGCATTTT. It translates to CASSWKDSNQPQHF.

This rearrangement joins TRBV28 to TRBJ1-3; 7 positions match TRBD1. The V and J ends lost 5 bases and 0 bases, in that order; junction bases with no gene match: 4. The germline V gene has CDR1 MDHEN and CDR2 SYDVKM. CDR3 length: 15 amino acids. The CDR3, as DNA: TGTGCCAGCAGTCCAGACAGGGCCTCTGGAAACACCATATATTTT. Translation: CASSPDRASGNTIYF. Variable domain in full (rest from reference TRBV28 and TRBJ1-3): DVKVTQSSRYLVKRTGEKVFLECVQDMDHENMFWYRQDPGLGLRLIYFSYDVKMKEKGDIPEGYSVSREKKERFSLILESASTNQTSMYLCASSPDRASGNTIYFGEGSWLTVV.

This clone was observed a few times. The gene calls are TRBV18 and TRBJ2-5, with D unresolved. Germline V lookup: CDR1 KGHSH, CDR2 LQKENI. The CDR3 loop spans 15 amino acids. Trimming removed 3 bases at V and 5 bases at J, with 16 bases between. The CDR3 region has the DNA TGTGCCAGCTCACCTAGTATTCTCGCGAGCGAGACCCAGTACTTC. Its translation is CASSPSILASETQYF.

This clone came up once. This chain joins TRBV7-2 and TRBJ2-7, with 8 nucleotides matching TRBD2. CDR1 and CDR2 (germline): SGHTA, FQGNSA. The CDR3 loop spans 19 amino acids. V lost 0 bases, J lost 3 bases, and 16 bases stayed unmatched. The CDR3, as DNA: TGTGCCAGCAGCTTAGCAAAAGGAGGCGGGGGGCCGCTCCGCTACGAGCAGTACTTC. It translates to CASSLAKGGGGPLRYEQYF.

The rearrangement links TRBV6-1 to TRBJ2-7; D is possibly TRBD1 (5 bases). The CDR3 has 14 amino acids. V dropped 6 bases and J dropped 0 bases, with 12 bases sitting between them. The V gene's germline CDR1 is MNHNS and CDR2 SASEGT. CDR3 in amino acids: CASRPRQHSYEQYF. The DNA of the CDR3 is TGTGCCAGCAGGCCAAGACAGCACTCCTACGAGCAGTACTTC.

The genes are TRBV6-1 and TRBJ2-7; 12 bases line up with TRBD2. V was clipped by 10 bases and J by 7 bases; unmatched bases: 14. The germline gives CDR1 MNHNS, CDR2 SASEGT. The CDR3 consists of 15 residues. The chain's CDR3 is CAIGGLAGGPREQYF. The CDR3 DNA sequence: TGTGCCATCGGGGGTCTAGCGGGAGGGCCAAGAGAGCAGTACTTC.

The CDR3 coding sequence is TGTGCCAGCAGTTCCCAGGGGTCCCTTTTAAACACTGAAGCTTTCTTT. This encodes CASSSQGSLLNTEAFF. The rearrangement joins TRBV27 to TRBJ1-1; tentative D call: TRBD1 (6 bases). The CDR3 runs to 16 residues. The germline V gene encodes CDR1 MNHEY and CDR2 SMNVEV (reference sequence). V lost 4 bases, J lost 2 bases, and 17 bases lay in between.

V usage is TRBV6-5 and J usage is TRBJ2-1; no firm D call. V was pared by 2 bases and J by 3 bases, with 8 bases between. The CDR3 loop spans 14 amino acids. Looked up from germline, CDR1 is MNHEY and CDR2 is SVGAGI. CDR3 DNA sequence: TGTGCCAGCAGTTACGGCACTCTCTACAATGAGCAGTTCTTC. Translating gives CASSYGTLYNEQFF.

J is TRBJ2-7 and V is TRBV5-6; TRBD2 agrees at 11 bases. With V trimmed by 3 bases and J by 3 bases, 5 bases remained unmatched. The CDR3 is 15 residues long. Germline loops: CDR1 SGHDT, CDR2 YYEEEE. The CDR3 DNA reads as TGTGCCAGCAGCTCGGCTAGCGGGGGGAACTACGAGCAGTACTTC. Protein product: CASSSASGGNYEQYF.

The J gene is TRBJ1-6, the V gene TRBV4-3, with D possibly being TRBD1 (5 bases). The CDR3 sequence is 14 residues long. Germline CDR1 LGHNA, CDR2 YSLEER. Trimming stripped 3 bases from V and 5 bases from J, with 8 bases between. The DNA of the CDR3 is TGCGCCAGCAGCCACCAGGGAGATAATTCACCCCTCCACTTT. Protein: CASSHQGDNSPLHF.

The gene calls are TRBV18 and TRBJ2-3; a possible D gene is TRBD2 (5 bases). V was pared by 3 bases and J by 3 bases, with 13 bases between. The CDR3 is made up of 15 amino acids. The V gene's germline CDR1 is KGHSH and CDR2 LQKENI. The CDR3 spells CASSPQPGLTDTQYF. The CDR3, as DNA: TGTGCCAGCTCACCCCAACCGGGATTGACAGATACGCAGTATTTT.

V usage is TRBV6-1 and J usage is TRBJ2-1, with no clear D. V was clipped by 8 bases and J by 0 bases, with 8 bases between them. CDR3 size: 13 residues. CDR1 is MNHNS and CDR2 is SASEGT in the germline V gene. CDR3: CASSRTSYNEQFF. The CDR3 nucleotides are TGTGCCAGCTCCCGGACCTCCTACAATGAGCAGTTCTTC.

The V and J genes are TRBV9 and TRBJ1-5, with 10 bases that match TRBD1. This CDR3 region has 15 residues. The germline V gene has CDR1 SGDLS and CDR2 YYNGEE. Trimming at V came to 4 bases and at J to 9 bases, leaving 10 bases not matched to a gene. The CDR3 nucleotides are TGTGCCAGCAGCTCGGGACAGGGGAGCGTGGGGCCCCAGCATTTT. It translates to CASSSGQGSVGPQHF.

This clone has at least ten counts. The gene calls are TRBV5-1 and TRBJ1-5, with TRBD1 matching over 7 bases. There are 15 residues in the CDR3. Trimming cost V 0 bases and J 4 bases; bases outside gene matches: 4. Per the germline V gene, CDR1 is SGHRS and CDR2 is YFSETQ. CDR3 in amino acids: CASSLGGQWNQPQHF. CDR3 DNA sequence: TGCGCCAGCAGCTTGGGGGGACAGTGGAATCAGCCCCAGCATTTT.

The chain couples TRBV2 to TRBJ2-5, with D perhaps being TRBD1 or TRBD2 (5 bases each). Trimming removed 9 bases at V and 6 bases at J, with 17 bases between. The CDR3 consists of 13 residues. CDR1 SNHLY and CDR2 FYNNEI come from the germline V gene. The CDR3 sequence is CASEGSSVKTQYF. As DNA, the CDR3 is TGTGCCAGTGAGGGGAGTAGCGTAAAGACCCAGTACTTC.

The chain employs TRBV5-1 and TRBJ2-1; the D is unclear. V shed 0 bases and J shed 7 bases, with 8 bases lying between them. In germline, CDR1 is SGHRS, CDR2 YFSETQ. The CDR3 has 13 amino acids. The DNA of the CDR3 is TGCGCCAGCAGCTTGGTGCCCCTTAATGAGCAGTTCTTC. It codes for CASSLVPLNEQFF.

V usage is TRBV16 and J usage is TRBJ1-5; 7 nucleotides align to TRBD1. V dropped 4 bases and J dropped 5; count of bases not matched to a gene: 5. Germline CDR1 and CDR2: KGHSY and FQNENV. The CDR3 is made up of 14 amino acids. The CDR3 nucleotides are TGTGCCAGCAGCCGAATCGGACAGGATCAGCCCCAGCATTTT. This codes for CASSRIGQDQPQHF.

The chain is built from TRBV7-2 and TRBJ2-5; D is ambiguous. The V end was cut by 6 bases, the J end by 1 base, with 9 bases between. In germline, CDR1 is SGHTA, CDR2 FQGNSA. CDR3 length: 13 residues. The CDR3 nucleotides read TGTGCCAGCAGTCTCAATCCCCAAGAGACCCAGTACTTC. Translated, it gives CASSLNPQETQYF.

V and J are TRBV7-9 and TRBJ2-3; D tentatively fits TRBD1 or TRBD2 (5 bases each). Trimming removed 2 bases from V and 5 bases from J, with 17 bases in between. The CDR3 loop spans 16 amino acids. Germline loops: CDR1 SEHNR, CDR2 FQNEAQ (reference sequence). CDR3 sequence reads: CASSLWGGGDEDTQYF. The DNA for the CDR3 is TGTGCCAGCAGCTTATGGGGCGGAGGAGACGAAGATACGCAGTATTTT. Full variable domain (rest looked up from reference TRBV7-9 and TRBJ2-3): DTGVSQNPRHKITKRGQNVTFRCDPISEHNRLYWYRQTLGQGPEFLTYFQNEAQLEKSRLLSDRFSAERPKGSFSTLEIQRTEQGDSAMYLCASSLWGGGDEDTQYFGPGTRLTVL.

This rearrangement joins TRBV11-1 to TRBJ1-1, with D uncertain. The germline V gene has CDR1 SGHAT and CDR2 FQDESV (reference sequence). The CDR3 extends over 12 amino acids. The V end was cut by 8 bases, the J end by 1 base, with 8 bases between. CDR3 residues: CASQPRNTEAFF. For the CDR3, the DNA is TGTGCCAGCCAACCCCGGAACACTGAAGCTTTCTTT.

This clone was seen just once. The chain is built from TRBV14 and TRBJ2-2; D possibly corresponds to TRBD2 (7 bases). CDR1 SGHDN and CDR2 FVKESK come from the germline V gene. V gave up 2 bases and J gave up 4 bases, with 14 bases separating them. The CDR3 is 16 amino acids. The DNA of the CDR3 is TGTGCCAGCAGCCAAATACTGGGAGGGGGCACCGGGGAGCTGTTTTTT. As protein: CASSQILGGGTGELFF.

This CDR3 is CASSEMMGLSYEQYF. The CDR3 region has the DNA TGTGCCAGCAGTGAAATGATGGGGCTCTCCTACGAGCAGTACTTC. This chain links TRBV6-1 with TRBJ2-7, with D possibly matching TRBD1 (5 bases). Germline V CDR1 and CDR2: MNHNS, SASEGT. The ends were cut back, 2 bases at V and 0 bases at J, with 11 bases in the middle. This CDR3 has 15 residues.

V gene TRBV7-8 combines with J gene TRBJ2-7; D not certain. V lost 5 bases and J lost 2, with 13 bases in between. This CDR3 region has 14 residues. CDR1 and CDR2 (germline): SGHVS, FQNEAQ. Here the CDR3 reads CASSRQDGAYEQYF. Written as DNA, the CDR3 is TGTGCCAGCAGCCGGCAGGATGGGGCCTACGAGCAGTACTTC. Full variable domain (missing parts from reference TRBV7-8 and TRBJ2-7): GAGVSQSPRYKVAKRGQDVALRCDPISGHVSLFWYQQALGQGPEFLTYFQNEAQLDKSGLPSDRFFAERPEGSVSTLKIQRTQQEDSAVYLCASSRQDGAYEQYFGPGTRLTVT.

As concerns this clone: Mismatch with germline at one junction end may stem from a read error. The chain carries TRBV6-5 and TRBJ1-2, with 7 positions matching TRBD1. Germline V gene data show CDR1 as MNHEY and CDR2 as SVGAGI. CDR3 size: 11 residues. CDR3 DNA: TGTGCCAGCAGTACCCCACAGGGGAGCTTCTTC. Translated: CASSTPQGSFF.